This T cell receptor beta chain was retrieved from a study of CD8+ T cells in alopecia areata. As for the study in general: Tofacitinib ran for 6 to 18 months before 6 months off drug.

The authors extracted RNA and reverse transcribed it into cDNA as the sequencing template. Assay used: immunoSEQ multiplex PCR; TCRdb lists only in-frame clones, some missing. Altogether more than 150,000 clones are present, approximately 60% being singletons, with the ten largest covering around 3.2%. V gave up 1 base and J gave up 8 bases, with 11 bases separating them. Germline-derived CDR1 and CDR2 are GTSNPN and SVGIG (reference sequence). This CDR3 is built from 12 residues. Treatment in this sample: oral pan-JAK inhibitor, 5-10 mg twice daily. This TCR was recovered from a human donor with alopecia areata. The J gene is TRBJ1-1, the V gene TRBV30; D call uncertain. This specimen consisted of CD4+ T cells sorted from blood, obtained at week 4, from a patient treated with tofacitinib. The CDR3 here is CAWSAGRAEAFF. The CDR3 DNA reads as TGTGCCTGGAGTGCCGGGCGGGCCGAAGCTTTCTTT.